This T cell receptor (beta chain) was identified in a study of shared clonotypes between healthy human individuals. Comment on this clone: The antigen remains unidentified.

There are 13 residues in the CDR3. The ends were cut back, 4 bases at V and 4 bases at J, with 10 bases in the middle. The germline V gene has CDR1 SNHLY and CDR2 FYNNEI. Study observations and caveats: Unshared clonotypes carried lower generation probabilities than those common to all four donors. Rarefaction gave evidence that sorted-subset sequencing remained incomplete despite large depth.

Each subset's genomic DNA was split evenly across several immunoSEQ plates. Generated by immunoSEQ multiplex PCR, the TCRdb table keeps only in-frame clones and is missing some. The data hold approximately 980,000 clones, with around 80% observed a single time. Naive CD45RA+ and memory CD45RA-negative subsets were split from CD4+ cells. The chain has TRBV2 and TRBJ1-2; D not certain. This TCR derives from a man between 18 and 35 years old in good health. Sequenced: memory CD4+ T cells sorted from blood. As to subset: CD45RA-negative fraction. This CDR3 is CASSAPIGYGYTF. The CDR3 nucleotides read TGTGCCAGCAGTGCCCCGATCGGCTATGGCTACACCTTC.